This T cell receptor beta chain emerged from a study of blood T cell repertoires in COVID-19. TCRdb keeps only in-frame clones here, not all; method: immunoSEQ multiplex PCR. The data hold under 300,000 clones, with about 86% observed a single time. Material: peripheral blood. This clonotype was obtained from a man aged 60-69 years with acute or convalescent COVID-19.

This chain's CDR3 is CASSYARASNQPQHF. For the CDR3, the DNA is TGTGCCAGCAGTTACGCCAGGGCCAGCAATCAGCCCCAGCATTTT. The V gene is TRBV6-5, the J gene TRBJ1-5, with a weak D call TRBD1 (5 bases). This CDR3 region has 15 residues. The germline V gene encodes CDR1 MNHEY and CDR2 SVGAGI. Trimming left V 2 bases short and J 1 base short, with 9 bases between.